This TCR beta chain comes out of a study of cytomegalovirus exposure and HLA in healthy donors. Primers for the PCR totalled 60 Vbeta and 13 Jbeta. Sequencing was performed with immunoSEQ multiplex PCR; in TCRdb, only in-frame clones are kept and a portion is missing. The data show more than 80,000 clones, approximately 75% seen once. This clone occurred once. Between the trimmed V and J ends, which lost 2 bases and 5 bases, there was a span of 15 bases. The germline gives CDR1 LNHDA, CDR2 SQIVND (reference sequence). The CDR3 spans 15 residues. The chain combines TRBV19 with TRBJ2-5; possibly TRBD1 for D (5 bases). This receptor was obtained from a female donor in good health and CMV-seropositive. Sequenced material: PBMCs. The CDR3 region has the DNA TGTGCCAGTAGTATATCTAGGGGCAAGGGGGAGACCCAGTACTTC. This sequence encodes CASSISRGKGETQYF.